This T cell receptor (beta chain) was sequenced for a study of cytomegalovirus exposure and HLA in healthy donors. Study results and caveats: TCR beta sequences reportedly predicted most subjects' HLA-A and HLA-B alleles accurately.

Germline V lookup: CDR1 MNHNS, CDR2 SASEGT. This CDR3 comprises 12 residues. The V gene lost 7 bases and the J gene lost 3 bases, with 10 bases spanning the gap. Concerning this clone: Its antigen is not known.

Vbeta (60) and Jbeta (13) primers were used in the PCR. Repertoires were generated with immunoSEQ multiplex PCR, while TCRdb's copy carries only in-frame clones and drops some. The sample has some 200,000 clones, 60% to 80% seen once; the top ten hold under 3%. The chain links TRBV6-1 to TRBJ2-7; D ambiguous. The sequenced material came from PBMCs. The receptor was isolated from a middle-aged man in good health and CMV-seronegative. DNA of the CDR3: TGTGCCAGCACTTTCAGATACTACGAGCAGTACTTC. This sequence encodes CASTFRYYEQYF.